The rows below give T cell receptor beta chains drawn from one sample of a study of CD8+ T cells in alopecia areata. Here immunoSEQ multiplex PCR was the method, and the copy in TCRdb shows in-frame clones only, minus some. Among around 19,000 clones, 50% to 75% were seen once, and the ten largest hold 7% to 10%. This sample comprised skin, obtained at week 4, from a patient treated with tofacitinib. These receptors were collected from a human donor with alopecia areata. Both conserved end residues are part of each CDR3. Each record gives: V gene, J gene, clone size, D gene, CDR3 DNA, CDR3 protein. A D gene is named only where the DNA matches it firmly. Where a row states a size, it is once, few, many or the class of an expanded clone; other rows omit it.

>TRBV29-1|TRBJ1-4|NA|TRBD1
TGCAGCGTTGTTAGGGGGCAAGATGAAAAACTGTTTTTT
CSVVRGQDEKLFF
>TRBV5-4|TRBJ1-1|few|NA
TGTGCCAGCAGCTTGTCAAGATATCCAGGGATCGGACTCGGGGGCACTGAAGCTTTCTTT
CASSLSRYPGIGLGGTEAFF
>TRBV29-1|TRBJ1-2|NA|NA
TGCAGCGTAACCGGGACATTAGATGGCTACACCTTC
CSVTGTLDGYTF
>TRBV28|TRBJ2-3|NA|NA
TGTGCCAGCAGTCCAGACAGCCACCCAGATACGCAGTATTTT
CASSPDSHPDTQYF
>TRBV6-1|TRBJ2-4|few|NA
TGTGCCAGCAGTCCTCAGGGGGGAGGAATTCAGTACTTC
CASSPQGGGIQYF
>TRBV7-2|TRBJ2-7|NA|NA
TGTGCCAGCAGCTTAACCGCCGGGGGGCATCTTACCTACGAGCAGTACTTC
CASSLTAGGHLTYEQYF
>TRBV6-5|TRBJ2-7|NA|TRBD1
TGTGCCAGCAGTTATGGGCCAGGGGGCTACGAGCAGTACTTC
CASSYGPGGYEQYF
>TRBV27|TRBJ1-2|NA|NA
TGTGCCAGCAGTTTAAACAGCCTATATGGCTACACCTTC
CASSLNSLYGYTF
>TRBV27|TRBJ1-2|NA|NA
TGTGCCAGCAGTTCAGTTGGGGGCGTAAGCTATGGCTACACCTTC
CASSSVGGVSYGYTF
>TRBV7-9|TRBJ2-6|NA|NA
TGTGCCAGCAGCTTAGGTAGCTCTGGGGCCAACGTCCTGACTTTC
CASSLGSSGANVLTF
>TRBV7-4|TRBJ2-2|NA|NA
TGTGCCAGCAGCTCAGACTGGACCACCGGGGAGCTGTTTTTT
CASSSDWTTGELFF
>TRBV23-1|TRBJ1-5|NA|TRBD1
TGCGCCAGCACACGCCAGGACAGGGCCCTCAGACAGCCCCAGCATTTT
CASTRQDRALRQPQHF
>TRBV2|TRBJ1-2|NA|NA
TGTGCCAGCAGTGAAGCTCGGGGGATGAGGGGTGGCTACACCTTC
CASSEARGMRGGYTF
>TRBV5-1|TRBJ2-2|NA|NA
TGCGCCAGCGCCGAGGGGGGGAACACCGGGGAGCTGTTTTTT
CASAEGGNTGELFF
>TRBV9|TRBJ2-5|NA|NA
TGTGCCAGCAGCGTAGCTGCCCAAGAGACCCAGTACTTC
CASSVAAQETQYF
>TRBV5-1|TRBJ2-2|NA|TRBD2
TGCGCCAGCAGCCCGTCAACTAGCGGGAACACCGGGGAGCTGTTTTTT
CASSPSTSGNTGELFF
>TRBV11-2|TRBJ2-1|NA|TRBD2
TGTGCCAGCAGGGGACTAGCGGGGGGGCCTGGGCAGTTCTTC
CASRGLAGGPGQFF
>TRBV15|TRBJ2-3|NA|NA
TGTGCCACCAGCAGACCAGCACGTGGCACAGATACGCAGTATTTT
CATSRPARGTDTQYF
>TRBV12-5|TRBJ1-1|NA|TRBD1
TGTGCTAGTGGTTTGGGAGGGGGCGTTGAAGCTTTCTTT
CASGLGGGVEAFF
>TRBV4-2|TRBJ1-2|NA|TRBD1
TGTGCCAGCAGCCAAGAAGGCCCCGGACAGGGCTTTTACTATGGCTACACCTTC
CASSQEGPGQGFYYGYTF
>TRBV10-3|TRBJ1-1|NA|TRBD1
TGTGCCATCAGGGGGGACAGGGAGGTCACTGAAGCTTTCTTT
CAIRGDREVTEAFF
>TRBV7-2|TRBJ2-5|NA|NA
TGTGCCAGCAGCTTAGGGCGGGCGGAGACCCAGTACTTC
CASSLGRAETQYF
>TRBV11-1|TRBJ2-1|once|TRBD2
TGTGCCAGCAGCCCACCCGGGGGGACGCCGTACAATGAGCAGTTCTTC
CASSPPGGTPYNEQFF
>TRBV7-9|TRBJ2-1|NA|NA
TGTGCCAGCAGACAGACAGTGGAGCAGTTCTTC
CASRQTVEQFF
>TRBV19|TRBJ2-5|NA|NA
TGTGCCAGTAGCCTCCGGGAGACCCAGTACTTC
CASSLRETQYF
>TRBV5-6|TRBJ1-1|few|TRBD1
TGTGCCAGCAGCCCCGACAGGGTCGGCACTGAAGCTTTCTTT
CASSPDRVGTEAFF
>TRBV30|TRBJ1-1|NA|NA
TGTGCCTGGAGTGTAAATAGTAGGGGGAAGACTGAAGCTTTCTTT
CAWSVNSRGKTEAFF
>TRBV5-1|TRBJ1-1|NA|NA
TGTGCCAGCAGCTTTGGTAGCTCTGAAGCTTTCTTT
CASSFGSSEAFF
>TRBV27|TRBJ1-2|NA|NA
TGTGCCAGCAGTCCCCGAGTTGCGGGGGGCTACACCTTC
CASSPRVAGGYTF
>TRBV28|TRBJ1-6|NA|TRBD1
TGTGCCAGCAGTCCCGGACAGGGGAGCTCCTATAATTCACCCCTCCACTTT
CASSPGQGSSYNSPLHF
>TRBV7-2|TRBJ2-7|NA|TRBD1
TGTGCCAGCAGCTTAGTAGGGGGACAGGGATACTACGAGCAGTACTTC
CASSLVGGQGYYEQYF
>TRBV13|TRBJ2-1|NA|NA
TGTGCCAGCAGCCTGGGGGGCCTTTACAATGAGCAGTTCTTC
CASSLGGLYNEQFF
>TRBV6-4|TRBJ2-2|few|NA
TGTGCCAGCAGTGACGAGGGAGTTGGGACCGGGGAGCTGTTTTTT
CASSDEGVGTGELFF
>TRBV28|TRBJ1-1|NA|NA
TGTGCCAGCAGTTTATCTCTGTGGGTGGGAGCTTTCTTT
CASSLSLWVGAFF
>TRBV11-2|TRBJ1-1|NA|NA
TGTGCCAGCAGCTCCCTGGGGGGGAACACTGAAGCTTTCTTT
CASSSLGGNTEAFF
>TRBV9|TRBJ2-1|NA|NA
TGTGCCAGCAGCGTAGAGGGGAATGAGCAGTTCTTC
CASSVEGNEQFF
>TRBV5-6|TRBJ1-5|NA|NA
TGTGCCAGCAGCTTGTATTTTGGCAGTTCGCGAGGCAATCAGCCCCAGCATTTT
CASSLYFGSSRGNQPQHF
>TRBV27|TRBJ1-5|NA|NA
TGTGCCAGCCGCCGACGGGGGGCCTATAGCAATCAGCCCCAGCATTTT
CASRRRGAYSNQPQHF
>TRBV19|TRBJ1-5|once|NA
TGTGCCAGTAAGAGGGCAGATCAGCCCCAGCATTTT
CASKRADQPQHF
>TRBV4-2|TRBJ2-3|NA|NA
TGTGCCAGCAGCCAGGGTGAGCGGACTCTCTTAAACACAGATACGCAGTATTTT
CASSQGERTLLNTDTQYF
>TRBV11-2|TRBJ2-7|few|NA
TGTGCCAGCAGCCTAGCCCCAGGGTATCTCTACGAGCAGTACTTC
CASSLAPGYLYEQYF
>TRBV7-9|TRBJ2-7|NA|NA
TGTGCCAGCACCGGACATTTTCCTAACGAGCAGTACTTC
CASTGHFPNEQYF
>TRBV6-6|TRBJ2-3|NA|NA
TGTGCCAGCAGTCCCCGGGACAGCACAGATACGCAGTATTTT
CASSPRDSTDTQYF
>TRBV7-9|TRBJ2-7|NA|NA
TGTGCCAGCAGCCCACGGTCCGGGGCCGACGAGCAGTACTTC
CASSPRSGADEQYF
>TRBV6-6|TRBJ2-3|NA|TRBD1
TGTGCCAGCAGTTACGGGCAGGGGGCACCAGATACGCAGTATTTT
CASSYGQGAPDTQYF
>TRBV19|TRBJ1-1|NA|NA
TGTGCCAGTAGTATAGATGGAGGGGGGCAGGGGCTCACTGAAGCTTTCTTT
CASSIDGGGQGLTEAFF
>TRBV7-9|TRBJ1-1|NA|NA
TGTGCCAGCAGCTTAAATGCAGGGGCGAACACTGAAGCTTTCTTT
CASSLNAGANTEAFF
>TRBV5-1|TRBJ2-5|NA|TRBD2
TGCGCCAGCAGCTTACAGCGGGGGCGGGAGACCCAGTACTTC
CASSLQRGRETQYF
>TRBV2|TRBJ1-2|NA|NA
TGTGCCAGCAGAACGGGACACCTGAACTATGGCTACACCTTC
CASRTGHLNYGYTF
>TRBV11-2|TRBJ1-4|NA|NA
TGTGCCAGCAGCTTGACAGTAAATGAAAAACTGTTTTTT
CASSLTVNEKLFF
>TRBV7-8|TRBJ2-7|NA|NA
TGTGCCAGCACCCAGGGGGGACTCTACGAGCAGTACTTC
CASTQGGLYEQYF
>TRBV6-1|TRBJ1-2|few|TRBD1
TGTGCCAGCACCCTAACCAGGGGGTATGGCTACACCTTC
CASTLTRGYGYTF
>TRBV6-6|TRBJ1-4|NA|NA
TGTGCCAGCAGTAGAGGACGGGCCAATGAAAAACTGTTTTTT
CASSRGRANEKLFF
>TRBV6-1|TRBJ1-5|NA|NA
TGTGCCAGCAGTAGGGACAATCAGCCCCAGCATTTT
CASSRDNQPQHF
>TRBV2|TRBJ2-1|NA|NA
TGTGCCAGCAGAGCCGGGACAATCCTCTACAATGAGCAGTTCTTC
CASRAGTILYNEQFF